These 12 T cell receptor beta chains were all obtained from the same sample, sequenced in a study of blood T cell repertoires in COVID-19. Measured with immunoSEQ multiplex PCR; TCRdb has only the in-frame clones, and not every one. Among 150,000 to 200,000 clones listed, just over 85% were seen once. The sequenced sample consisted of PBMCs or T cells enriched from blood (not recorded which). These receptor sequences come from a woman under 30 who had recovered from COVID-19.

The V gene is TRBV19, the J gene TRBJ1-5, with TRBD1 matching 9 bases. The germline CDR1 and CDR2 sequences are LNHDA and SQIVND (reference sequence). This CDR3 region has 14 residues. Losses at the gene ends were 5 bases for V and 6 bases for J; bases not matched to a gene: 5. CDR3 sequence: CASSPGQGGQPQHF. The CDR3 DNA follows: TGTGCCAGTAGTCCGGGACAGGGCGGTCAGCCCCAGCATTTT.

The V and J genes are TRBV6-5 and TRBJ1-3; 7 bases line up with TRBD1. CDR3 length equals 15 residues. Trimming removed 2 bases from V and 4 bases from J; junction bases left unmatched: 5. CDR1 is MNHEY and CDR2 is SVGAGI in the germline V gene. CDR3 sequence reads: CASSYNRGAGNTIYF. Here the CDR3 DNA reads TGTGCCAGCAGTTACAACAGGGGAGCAGGAAACACCATATATTTT.

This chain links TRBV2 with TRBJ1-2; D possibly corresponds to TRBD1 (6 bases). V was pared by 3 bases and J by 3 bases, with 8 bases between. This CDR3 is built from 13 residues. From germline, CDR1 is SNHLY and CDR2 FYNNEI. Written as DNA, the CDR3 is TGTGCCAGCAGTGATCAGGGGTACTATGGCTACACCTTC. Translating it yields CASSDQGYYGYTF.

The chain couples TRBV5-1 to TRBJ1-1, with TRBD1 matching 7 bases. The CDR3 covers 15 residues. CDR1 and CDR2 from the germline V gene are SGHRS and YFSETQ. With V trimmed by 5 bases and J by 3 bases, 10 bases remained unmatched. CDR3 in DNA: TGCGCCAGCAGGTCCACCGGGACAGCGGACACTGAAGCTTTCTTT. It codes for CASRSTGTADTEAFF.

The CDR3 sequence is CASSPRRTGPNEQFF. The CDR3 DNA sequence: TGTGCCAGCAGCCCGCGGAGGACAGGTCCCAATGAGCAGTTCTTC. The chain combines TRBV3-1 (or the pseudogene TRBV3-2) with TRBJ2-1, with TRBD1 identical over 7 bases. The V and J ends lost 4 bases and 6 bases, in that order; junction bases with no gene match: 9. The CDR3 has 15 residues. Germline V gene sequence: CDR1 LGHDT, CDR2 YNNKEL (reference sequence).

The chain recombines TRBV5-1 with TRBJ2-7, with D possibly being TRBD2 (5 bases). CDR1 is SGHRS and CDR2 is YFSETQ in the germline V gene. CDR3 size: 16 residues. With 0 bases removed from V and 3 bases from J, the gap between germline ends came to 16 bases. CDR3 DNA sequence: TGCGCCAGCAGCTTGGGACCGTCACGTCGGGACTACGAGCAGTACTTC. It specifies CASSLGPSRRDYEQYF.

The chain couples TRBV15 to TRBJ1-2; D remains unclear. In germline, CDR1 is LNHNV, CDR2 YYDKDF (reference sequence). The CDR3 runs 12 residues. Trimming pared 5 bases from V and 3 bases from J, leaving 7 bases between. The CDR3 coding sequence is TGTGCCACCAGCGAAGGAGACTATGGCTACACCTTC. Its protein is CATSEGDYGYTF.

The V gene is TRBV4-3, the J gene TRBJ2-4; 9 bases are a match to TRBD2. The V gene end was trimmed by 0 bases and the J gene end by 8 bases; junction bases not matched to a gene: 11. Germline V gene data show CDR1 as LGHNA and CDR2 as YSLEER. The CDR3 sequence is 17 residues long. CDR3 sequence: CASSQEERGAGRDIQYF. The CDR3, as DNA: TGCGCCAGCAGCCAAGAAGAGCGGGGGGCTGGGAGGGACATTCAGTACTTC.

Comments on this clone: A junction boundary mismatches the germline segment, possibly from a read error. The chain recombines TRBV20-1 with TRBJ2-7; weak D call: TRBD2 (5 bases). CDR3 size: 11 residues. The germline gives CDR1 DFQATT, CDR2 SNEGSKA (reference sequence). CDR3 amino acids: CSAFGSTGSSF. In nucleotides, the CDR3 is TGCAGTGCTTTTGGGAGCACGGGATCGTCCTTC.

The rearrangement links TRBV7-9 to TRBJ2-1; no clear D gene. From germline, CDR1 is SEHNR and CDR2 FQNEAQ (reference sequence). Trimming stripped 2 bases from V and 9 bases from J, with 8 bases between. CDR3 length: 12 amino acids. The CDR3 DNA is TGTGCCAGCAGCTTAAGAATCGGTGAGCAGTTCTTC. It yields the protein CASSLRIGEQFF.

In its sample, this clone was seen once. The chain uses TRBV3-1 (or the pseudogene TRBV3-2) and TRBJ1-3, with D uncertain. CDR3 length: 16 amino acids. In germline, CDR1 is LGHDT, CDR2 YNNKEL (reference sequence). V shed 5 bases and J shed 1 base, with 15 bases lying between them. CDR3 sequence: CASSSPLAGSGNTIYF. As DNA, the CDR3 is TGTGCCAGCAGCTCCCCCCTCGCCGGTTCTGGAAACACCATATATTTT.

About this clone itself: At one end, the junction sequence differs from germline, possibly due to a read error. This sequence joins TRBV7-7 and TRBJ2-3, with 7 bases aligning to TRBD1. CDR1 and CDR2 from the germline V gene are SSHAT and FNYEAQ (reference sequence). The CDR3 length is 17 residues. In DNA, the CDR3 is TGTGCTAGCAGCCTAAACAGGGGACCGCTCGGCACAGATACGCAGTATTTT. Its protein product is CASSLNRGPLGTDTQYF.